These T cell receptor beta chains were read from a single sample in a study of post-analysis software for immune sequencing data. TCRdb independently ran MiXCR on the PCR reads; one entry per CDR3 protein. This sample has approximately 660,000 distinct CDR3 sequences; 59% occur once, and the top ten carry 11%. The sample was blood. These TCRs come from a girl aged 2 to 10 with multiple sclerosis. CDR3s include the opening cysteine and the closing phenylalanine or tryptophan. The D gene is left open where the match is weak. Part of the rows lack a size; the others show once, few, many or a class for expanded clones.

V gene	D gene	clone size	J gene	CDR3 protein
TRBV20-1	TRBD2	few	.	CSARLAGGTHEQYF
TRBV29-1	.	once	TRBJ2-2	CSVDSGTRAGELFF
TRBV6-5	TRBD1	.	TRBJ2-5	CASSSGRGRETQYF
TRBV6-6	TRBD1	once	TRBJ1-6	CASSYSSGGPNSPLHF
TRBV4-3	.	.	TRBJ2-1	CASSQVRASEAEQFF
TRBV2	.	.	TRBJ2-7	CASSEPGRTDEQYF
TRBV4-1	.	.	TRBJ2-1	CASSQERGSPEQFF
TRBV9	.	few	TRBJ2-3	CASSVEGPSTQYF
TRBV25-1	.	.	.	CASSEWSIATYEQYF
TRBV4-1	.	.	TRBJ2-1	CASSQIRGPYNEQFF
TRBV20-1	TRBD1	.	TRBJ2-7	CSARPTGEYEQYF
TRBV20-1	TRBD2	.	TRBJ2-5	CSASFTSGGETQYF
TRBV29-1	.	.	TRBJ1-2	CSVLGPPLNYGYTF
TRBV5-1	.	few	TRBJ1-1	CASSLETGSNTEAFF
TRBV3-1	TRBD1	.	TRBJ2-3	CASNRTGSSTDTQYF
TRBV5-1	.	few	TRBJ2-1	CASSLAQINEQFF
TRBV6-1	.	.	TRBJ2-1	CASSDAGNEQFF
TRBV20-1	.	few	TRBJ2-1	CSARAPRDLENEQFF
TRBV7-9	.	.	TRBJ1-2	CASSLDKSNYGYTF
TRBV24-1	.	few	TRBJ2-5	CATSGSGPQETQYF
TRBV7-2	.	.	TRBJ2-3	CASTPWGGASLAADTQYF
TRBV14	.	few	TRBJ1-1	CASSQRTYNTEAFF
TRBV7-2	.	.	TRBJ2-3	CASSLLVADTQYF
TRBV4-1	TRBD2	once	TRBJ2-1	CASRGLAGSNEQFF